This entry features one TCR beta chain sequence. Its antigen is unidentified. The assay was immunoSEQ multiplex PCR, and TCRdb's table has in-frame clones only and misses some. The table has about 110,000 clones, around nine tenths seen once. The data were taken from a study of T cell responses to AZD1222 COVID-19 vaccine. Study-wide context: Second doses that came at about 4 or about 12 weeks were put together.

General study findings and limits: Baseline seropositives among AZD1222 recipients totaled only five or six. Among the donors, most were white British and more were female, and clonal diversity was possibly underestimated. Mapped onto spike, vaccine-associated CD4 TCRs spanned it and were dominant at 160-218 and 743-854.

Trimming pared 8 bases from V and 3 bases from J, leaving 8 bases between. The length of the CDR3 is 13 residues. The germline V gene has CDR1 ENHRY and CDR2 SYGVKD. This chain uses TRBV10-3 with TRBJ1-6; no clear D. The TCR sequence derives from an adult in good health. The sequenced sample was peripheral blood, obtained on day 0 of AZD1222 vaccination. The CDR3 spells CAIATDYNSPLHF. The CDR3 bases are TGTGCCATCGCTACCGACTATAATTCACCCCTCCACTTT.